Included here is one T cell receptor (beta chain) sequence, with context. The target of this receptor is not known. No base qualities exist here, and no much larger clone lies one base off it. Sequencing relied on an Illumina NovaSeq 6000. Using 5'RACE with constant-segment primers, TCRalpha and TCRbeta cDNA libraries were constructed, with sample barcodes and unique molecular identifiers added in the process. RNA was extracted from every sample with Trizol reagent. The libraries were amplified in two PCR steps, and the second step added a second sample barcode and Illumina TruSeq adapters. Sequencing of the libraries was done on an Illumina NovaSeq, producing 2 x 150 bp paired-end reads. Turning to the authors' computational methods: Demultiplexing of reads and collapsing into UMI-guided consensus sequences were performed with migec v1.2.7. Using mixcr v2.1.11, UMI consensuses were aligned to TRA and TRB V and J templates and then assembled into clonotypes. A clonotype was counted as expanded or contracted only when both edgeR and NoisET called the clonotype significant, with the noise models trained on biological replicates. edgeR calls used a false discovery rate-adjusted p below 0.01 and a log2 fold-change threshold of 1. As an exploratory analysis of dynamics, max-normalized trajectories of the 1000 most abundant clonotypes were examined with PCA combined with hierarchical clustering. Separately sequenced CD4+ and CD8+ repertoires were used to assign a CD4 or CD8 phenotype to each responding clone. The raw public data were reprocessed by TCRdb itself: fastp quality trimming at Q25, MiXCR clonotype calling, in-frame beta chains only. CDR3 protein duplicates are merged, each entry listing the most common genes and DNA. The V and J calls shown here were made by TCRdb, not taken from the authors' results. Across this sample there are 400,000 or so distinct CDR3 sequences, with about 20% seen only once. The ten top clones hold 8.4% of the sample.

PBMCs were isolated by Ficoll-Paque density gradient centrifugation. This sample is part of a study of T-cell memory formation after mild COVID-19 (dated by TCRdb to the early 2020s). Concerning the study at large: TCR sequence clusters from the two donors were largely donor specific. In a couple of donors, T-cell clones that expanded and contracted after mild COVID-19 were followed by sequencing TCRalpha and TCRbeta repertoires longitudinally. The cohort comprised two young, previously healthy adult volunteers, one female and one male.

The CDR3 measures 14 amino acids from cysteine to phenylalanine. Here the CDR3 DNA is all that survives: 42 bases in frame from base 1. The germline V gene (reference sequence) yields DFQATT for CDR1 and SNEGSKA for CDR2. Relative to germline, V is missing 6 bases and J is missing 0 bases, with 8 bases of the junction outside any gene match. Results and caveats for the whole study, not just this receptor: Clones contracting from day 15 to 85 had balanced CD4/CD8 phenotypes, while a second wave expanding from day 15 to 37 was biased towards CD4+. The study covered only a couple of mild cases, and larger cohorts including severe cases with pre-infection samples were considered necessary. SARS-CoV-2 specificity was not confirmed for the second-wave clones peaking on day 37. Some responding clones were detected in pre-infection memory, suggesting pre-existing cross-reactive memory T cells joined the SARS-CoV-2 response. Contracting CD4+ clones turned up mainly in the CM and EM memory subsets, whereas EMRA was where CD8+ clones were enriched.

This receptor was obtained from an adult woman who had mild COVID-19 (a few samples of this study predate the infection). The sample titles of this study are shuffled in the database, so cell type and time point are left out; the donor was told from shared clones. This chain joins TRBV20-1 to TRBJ2-7, and TRBD1 aligns with 7 junction nucleotides. Sequenced material: PBMCs or a T cell subset sorted from them (not recorded which). The CDR3 amino acid sequence is: CSASRDRSSYEQYF. The DNA is as follows: TGCAGTGCGTCCCGGGACAGAAGCTCCTACGAGCAGTACTTC.